This TCR beta chain was identified in a study of blood T cell repertoires in COVID-19. Whole-study context: Some COVID-19 samples were acute and others convalescent; all came from the United States, Italy and Spain. T cells, B-cell-depleted T cells, or PBMCs supplied cDNA or gDNA.

Per germline, CDR1 ENHRY and CDR2 SYGVKD. V was pared by 9 bases and J by 1 base, with 12 bases of the junction left unmatched. The CDR3 sequence is 16 residues long. In the study's own analysis: Reference gene primer amplification yielded estimated nucleated cell counts. Libraries were prepared by immunoSEQ multiplex PCR; TCRdb keeps only in-frame clonotypes and omits some of them. V, J and clone size derive from that table, while D and trimming were established from the DNA sequence. This sample has some 330,000 clones, with roughly four fifths found just once. The chain uses TRBV10-3 and TRBJ1-1, with 9 nucleotides matching TRBD1. The clonotype originates from a woman aged 45 to 65 who had recovered from COVID-19. The source material was PBMCs or T cells enriched from blood (not recorded which). The chain's CDR3 is CAISPQPGQGNTEAFF. CDR3 bases: TGTGCCATTTCACCTCAACCGGGACAGGGGAACACTGAAGCTTTCTTT.